Listed here are 30 T cell receptor beta chains from one sample, sequenced in a study of T cells after yellow fever vaccination. TCRdb re-called the 5' RACE reads through MiXCR, storing one row per CDR3 protein. The sample lists more than 200,000 distinct CDR3 sequences, over 3% occurring once. The sequencing here drew on PBMCs, taken 15 days after the yellow fever booster vaccination. These receptors all come from a man aged 18-30 years who received the YFV17D yellow fever vaccine.

This clonotype came up many times. The V call is TRBV7-8, the J call TRBJ2-2; weak D call: TRBD1 (5 bases). The V and J ends lost 3 bases and 5 bases respectively, with 7 bases between them. Germline CDR1 SGHVS, CDR2 FQNEAQ. CDR3 size: 13 residues. The DNA for the CDR3 is TGTGCCAGCAGCTTCCCAGGGACCGGGGAGCTGTTTTTT. It encodes CASSFPGTGELFF.

This clonotype was observed at least ten times. V is TRBV5-1 and J is TRBJ2-2; D may be TRBD2 (5 bases). In germline, CDR1 is SGHRS, CDR2 YFSETQ. V dropped 1 base and J dropped 5 bases, with 12 bases sitting between them. The CDR3 totals 15 residues. The CDR3 spells CASSLSTSETGELFF. DNA of the CDR3: TGCGCCAGCAGCTTGAGCACTAGTGAGACCGGGGAGCTGTTTTTT.

This clonotype occurred many times. V gene TRBV4-3 combines with J gene TRBJ1-2, with D possibly matching TRBD1 (5 bases). The CDR3 totals 13 residues. The ends were cut back, 5 bases at V and 4 bases at J, with 11 bases in the middle. The germline V gene encodes CDR1 LGHNA and CDR2 YSLEER. The CDR3 protein is CASSAGTGYGYTF. CDR3 nucleotides: TGCGCCAGCAGCGCAGGCACAGGCTATGGCTACACCTTC.

This clonotype was counted many times. The chain uses TRBV28 and TRBJ1-5, with D maybe TRBD1 (6 bases). The CDR3 has 15 amino acids. Trimming removed 2 bases at V and 2 bases at J, with 10 bases between. Germline lookup yields CDR1 MDHEN and CDR2 SYDVKM. The CDR3 sequence is CASSLLRGGNQPQHF. The CDR3 nucleotides read TGTGCCAGCAGTTTACTCAGGGGTGGCAATCAGCCCCAGCATTTT.

This clonotype occurred many times. J is TRBJ1-1 and V is TRBV27; 12 bases align to TRBD1. Germline CDR1 MNHEY, CDR2 SMNVEV (reference sequence). This CDR3 has 17 amino acids. Trimming cost V 2 bases and J 1 base; bases outside gene matches: 5. CDR3 amino acids: CASSLMGQGAKNTEAFF. CDR3 DNA: TGTGCCAGCAGTTTAATGGGACAGGGGGCCAAGAACACTGAAGCTTTCTTT.

Ten or more counts support this clonotype. This chain joins TRBV20-1 and TRBJ1-4; 9 bases agree with TRBD1. The germline CDR1 and CDR2 sequences are DFQATT and SNEGSKA (reference sequence). This CDR3 comprises 14 residues. J gave up 8 bases and V 6 bases, and 10 bases lay outside the gene matches. The CDR3 DNA sequence: TGCAGTGCAGATACGGGGACAGGGTCGGAAAAACTGTTTTTT. Translated, it gives CSADTGTGSEKLFF.

The sample holds many counts of this clonotype. The rearrangement uses TRBV7-2 and TRBJ2-1, with 9 bases identical to TRBD2. From germline, CDR1 is SGHTA and CDR2 FQGNSA. The CDR3 runs to 18 residues. The J segment lost 9 bases and the V segment lost 4 bases, leaving 19 bases of the junction unmatched. The CDR3 sequence: CASSWGLWGAGGFGEQFF. Written as DNA, the CDR3 is TGTGCCAGCAGCTGGGGACTCTGGGGAGCGGGGGGCTTTGGTGAGCAGTTCTTC.

This clonotype showed up many times. The chain combines TRBV7-2 with TRBJ1-2, with D tentatively TRBD1 (5 bases). CDR3 length: 13 amino acids. Trimming removed 7 bases at V and 8 bases at J, with 17 bases between. CDR1 is SGHTA and CDR2 is FQGNSA in the germline V gene. The CDR3 nucleotides are TGTGCCAGCACCCCCGACAGACCTCGGGGCTACACCTTC. Its translation is CASTPDRPRGYTF.

This clonotype was seen many times. The genes are TRBV10-3 and TRBJ1-6; D is unresolved. V lost 7 bases and J 0 bases, leaving 4 bases between the germline ends. Germline CDR1 is ENHRY and CDR2 is SYGVKD. The CDR3 consists of 13 residues. The CDR3, as DNA: TGTGCCATCACTAGCTCCTATAATTCACCCCTCCACTTT. Protein sequence: CAITSSYNSPLHF.

This clonotype was seen at least ten times. The genes are TRBV5-1 and TRBJ2-1, with D hard to call. Trimming stripped 4 bases from V and 10 bases from J, with 18 bases between. Germline CDR1 reads SGHRS; CDR2 reads YFSETQ. The CDR3 runs 14 residues. The CDR3 spells CASSSKPDRTEQFF. CDR3 in DNA: TGCGCCAGCAGCAGCAAACCCGACCGTACCGAGCAGTTCTTC.

This clonotype was seen ten or more times. V and J are TRBV5-1 and TRBJ1-1, with 9 bases lining up with TRBD1. The length of the CDR3 is 13 residues. The J segment lost 8 bases and the V segment lost 0 bases, leaving 2 bases of the junction unmatched. From germline, CDR1 is SGHRS and CDR2 YFSETQ. CDR3 DNA sequence: TGCGCCAGCAGCTTGGCACAGGGGGCGGAAGCTTTCTTT. This encodes CASSLAQGAEAFF.

This clonotype was seen many times. The chain uses TRBV21-1 and TRBJ2-2; the table's D call, TRBD2, was not checked against the DNA. TRBV21-1 is termed a pseudogene. The CDR3 sequence is 16 residues long. DNA for the CDR3: TGTGCCAGCACCGGTTGGACTAGCGGGCTCACCGGGGAGCTGTTTTTT. Translation: CASTGWTSGLTGELFF.

There are many counts of this clonotype. This CDR3 is CASSYSTSIETQYF. CDR3 DNA: TGCGCCAGCAGCTACAGCACTAGTATTGAGACCCAGTACTTC. V gene TRBV5-1 combines with J gene TRBJ2-5; tentative D call: TRBD2 (5 bases). V was clipped by 3 bases and J by 5 bases, with 14 bases between them. Germline V gene sequence: CDR1 SGHRS, CDR2 YFSETQ. The length of the CDR3 is 14 residues.

This clonotype was detected many times. The chain carries TRBV5-5 and TRBJ1-2; D ambiguous. Germline CDR1 SGHKS, CDR2 YYEKEE (reference sequence). The CDR3 contains 14 residues. V dropped 4 bases and J dropped 4 bases, with 14 bases sitting between them. The CDR3 protein is CASSHNDPFYGYTF. Here the CDR3 DNA reads TGTGCCAGCAGCCATAACGACCCCTTCTATGGCTACACCTTC. Based on the CDR3 plus reference TRBV5-5 and TRBJ1-2, the full variable domain is DAGVTQSPTHLIKTRGQQVTLRCSPISGHKSVSWYQQVLGQGPQFIFQYYEKEERGRGNFPDRFSARQFPNYSSELNVNALLLGDSALYLCASSHNDPFYGYTFGSGTRLTVV.

This clonotype came up many times. The rearrangement uses TRBV5-4 and TRBJ2-7, with 9 bases identical to TRBD1. CDR3 length equals 15 residues. The germline gives CDR1 SGHNT, CDR2 YYREEE (reference sequence). Trimming removed 1 base from V and 2 bases from J; junction bases left unmatched: 4. CDR3 sequence (DNA): TGTGCCAGCAGCTTGAAGGGACAGGGCACCTACGAGCAGTACTTC. This gives the protein CASSLKGQGTYEQYF.

CDR3 protein: CASSLGTWTSGGDTQYF. In nucleotides, the CDR3 is TGTGCCAGCAGCTTGGGTACCTGGACTAGCGGGGGAGATACGCAGTATTTT. The chain combines TRBV5-4 with TRBJ2-3; 13 bases agree with TRBD2. CDR3 length: 17 amino acids. Germline CDR1 is SGHNT and CDR2 is YYREEE (reference sequence). The ends lost 0 bases at V and 5 bases at J; junction bases unmatched: 6.

This clonotype was seen ten or more times. The rearrangement links TRBV7-9 to TRBJ2-1; 7 bases are a match to TRBD2. Germline CDR1 and CDR2: SEHNR and FQNEAQ (reference sequence). There are 14 residues in the CDR3. The V segment lost 3 bases and the J segment 7 bases; nucleotides outside the gene matches: 6. In DNA, the CDR3 is TGTGCCAGCAGCTTCCCACTAGCGAAGAATGAGCAGTTCTTC. It translates to CASSFPLAKNEQFF.

This clonotype came up many times. The CDR3, as DNA: TGTGCCAGCAATCGTCCGGGGGCCTACGAGCAGTACTTC. Translated, it gives CASNRPGAYEQYF. The chain uses TRBV7-9 and TRBJ2-7, with a tentative D call TRBD2 (6 bases). Germline CDR1 and CDR2: SEHNR and FQNEAQ (reference sequence). The CDR3 length is 13 residues. V shed 7 bases and J shed 2 bases, with 12 bases lying between them.

In the case of this clonotype: This may come from a read error, since a much larger clone is one base off. V gene TRBV3-1 combines with J gene TRBJ1-3; D not certain. The CDR3 is 16 residues long. Germline V gives CDR1 LGHDT, CDR2 YNNKEL (reference sequence). The CDR3: CACSQAATGSGNTIYF. In DNA, the CDR3 is TGTGCCTGCAGCCAAGCAGCGACGGGCTCTGGAAACACCATATATTTT.

This clonotype was seen many times. The chain employs TRBV6-5 and TRBJ2-5; D remains unclear. Germline lookup yields CDR1 MNHEY and CDR2 SVGAGI. Between the trimmed V and J ends, which lost 0 bases and 5 bases, there was a span of 13 bases. CDR3 length equals 15 residues. The CDR3 DNA is TGTGCCAGCAGTTACTCTAGTGGGTTGGGTGAGACCCAGTACTTC. This gives the protein CASSYSSGLGETQYF.

The sample holds many counts of this clonotype. The V call is TRBV7-9, the J call TRBJ1-2, with D possibly matching TRBD1 (5 bases). In germline, CDR1 is SEHNR, CDR2 FQNEAQ (reference sequence). The germline V and J ends were trimmed by 6 bases and 4 bases, with 12 bases remaining between them. This CDR3 spans 13 amino acids. The CDR3, as DNA: TGTGCCAGCAGTGACCCGGGGCCCTATGGCTACACCTTC. Protein product: CASSDPGPYGYTF. The whole variable domain, remainder taken from reference TRBV7-9 and TRBJ1-2, is DTGVSQNPRHKITKRGQNVTFRCDPISEHNRLYWYRQTLGQGPEFLTYFQNEAQLEKSRLLSDRFSAERPKGSFSTLEIQRTEQGDSAMYLCASSDPGPYGYTFGSGTRLTVV.

Many counts were recorded for this clonotype. The chain uses TRBV3-1 and TRBJ2-5, with TRBD1 matching 7 bases. V lost 8 bases to trimming and J lost 5 bases; unmatched junction nucleotides: 5. Germline V CDR1 and CDR2: LGHDT, YNNKEL (reference sequence). The CDR3 consists of 12 residues. In nucleotides, the CDR3 is TGTGCCAGCCTAACCAGGGGGGAGACCCAGTACTTC. It codes for CASLTRGETQYF.

At least ten counts were recorded for this clonotype. V is TRBV5-6 and J is TRBJ2-5; possibly TRBD2 for D (5 bases). Per germline, CDR1 SGHDT and CDR2 YYEEEE. V was shortened by 0 bases and J by 5 bases, with 14 bases between the two germline ends. CDR3 size: 15 residues. CDR3 in amino acids: CASSLARAELETQYF. DNA of the CDR3: TGTGCCAGCAGCTTGGCCCGAGCGGAGCTGGAGACCCAGTACTTC.

This clonotype was detected ten times or more. V usage is TRBV20-1 and J usage is TRBJ2-2; TRBD1 aligns across 7 bases. The CDR3 runs 15 residues. Germline V gene lookup returns CDR1 DFQATT and CDR2 SNEGSKA (reference sequence). Trimming at V came to 6 bases and at J to 1 base, leaving 8 bases not matched to a gene. The CDR3 is CSAADHRGNTGELFF. CDR3 in DNA: TGCAGTGCAGCCGACCACAGGGGGAACACCGGGGAGCTGTTTTTT.

This clonotype has a count of ten or more. V gene TRBV4-1 combines with J gene TRBJ2-7; D is unresolved. This CDR3 has 15 residues. Germline V gives CDR1 MGHRA, CDR2 YSYEKL. V was trimmed by 1 base and J by 3 bases, leaving 13 bases between them. CDR3 sequence (DNA): TGCGCCAGCAGCCAAGGGCCAGCACTGGGCTACGAGCAGTACTTC. This codes for CASSQGPALGYEQYF.

This clonotype was found many times. The rearrangement links TRBV18 to TRBJ2-2; D may be TRBD1 or TRBD2 (5 bases each). V was clipped by 2 bases and J by 0 bases, with 16 bases between them. The CDR3 has 18 amino acids. The V gene's germline CDR1 is KGHSH and CDR2 LQKENI. The CDR3 DNA is TGTGCCAGCTCACCAGGTATTGGGGACGGAACGAACACCGGGGAGCTGTTTTTT. It yields the protein CASSPGIGDGTNTGELFF.

This clonotype appeared many times. CDR3 loop: CASSKVAGQGGNQPQHF. The CDR3 DNA reads as TGTGCCAGCAGCAAAGTAGCGGGACAGGGAGGAAACCAGCCCCAGCATTTT. This chain joins TRBV21-1 and TRBJ1-5; the table assigns TRBD1, which was not confirmed against the DNA. TRBV21-1 is termed a pseudogene. The CDR3 sequence is 17 residues long.

In this sample, this clonotype turned up many times. This rearrangement joins TRBV7-3 to TRBJ2-3; 7 bases align to TRBD2. Germline V gene data show CDR1 as SGHTA and CDR2 as FQGTGA. This CDR3 region has 14 residues. J lost 5 bases, V lost 5 bases, and 7 bases had no gene match. The CDR3 region has the DNA TGTGCCAGCAGCCCTGGGGGGGGAGGAGATACGCAGTATTTT. Protein: CASSPGGGGDTQYF.

At least ten counts were recorded for this clonotype. The chain recombines TRBV30 with TRBJ1-1; TRBD1 agrees at 7 bases. This CDR3 spans 13 amino acids. Germline loops: CDR1 GTSNPN, CDR2 SVGIG (reference sequence). Trimming cost V 2 bases and J 5 bases; bases outside gene matches: 5. The CDR3 region has the DNA TGTGCCTGGAGTAAGGCCAGGGGGACTGAAGCTTTCTTT. Protein product: CAWSKARGTEAFF.

In this sample, this clonotype turned up many times. The rearrangement joins TRBV5-5 to TRBJ2-7, with D possibly matching TRBD1 (5 bases). CDR3 length: 14 residues. Germline V gives CDR1 SGHKS, CDR2 YYEKEE (reference sequence). V was pared by 6 bases and J by 1 base, with 14 bases between. The CDR3 region has the DNA TGTGCCAGCAATACCTTCGACAGTTCCTACGAGCAGTACTTC. Its translation is CASNTFDSSYEQYF.